This entry lists 27 T cell receptor beta chains sequenced from one sample in a study of response to subunit inactivated influenza vaccine. TCRdb re-called the RT-PCR reads with MiXCR, one entry per CDR3 protein. This sample yields some 850,000 distinct CDR3 sequences, of which roughly 20% are seen a single time; 9.5% to 13% belongs to the top ten. The sequences come from PBMCs from blood, collected roughly 5 days after vaccination. All receptors derive from a man over 45 who received an inactivated influenza vaccine.

The V call is TRBV15, the J call TRBJ1-5; TRBD1 might be the D (5 bases). Per the germline V gene, CDR1 is LNHNV and CDR2 is YYDKDF (reference sequence). V shed 0 bases and J shed 4 bases, with 10 bases lying between them. This CDR3 contains 15 residues. CDR3 DNA sequence: TGTGCCACCAGCAGAGAAGGGACGTCAAATCAGCCCCAGCATTTT. Translation: CATSREGTSNQPQHF. Based on the CDR3 plus reference TRBV15 and TRBJ1-5, the full variable domain is DAMVIQNPRYQVTQFGKPVTLSCSQTLNHNVMYWYQQKSSQAPKLLFHYYDKDFNNEADTPDNFQSRRPNTSFCFLDIRSPGLGDTAMYLCATSREGTSNQPQHFGDGTRLSIL.

This clonotype has more than one count but fewer than ten. The chain has TRBV20-1 and TRBJ2-5; 12 nucleotides agree with TRBD2. This CDR3 contains 17 residues. V trimming: 1 base; J trimming: 5 bases; junction bases outside the gene matches: 11. The germline CDR1 and CDR2 sequences are DFQATT and SNEGSKA (reference sequence). Written as DNA, the CDR3 is TGCAGTGCTAGAGTCCCTGGGGGACTAGCGGGTAGGGAGACCCAGTACTTC. It codes for CSARVPGGLAGRETQYF.

A few counts support this clonotype. V is TRBV24-1 and J is TRBJ1-5, with 7 bases matching TRBD1. V was pared by 3 bases and J by 3 bases, with 7 bases of the junction left unmatched. Per germline, CDR1 KGHDR and CDR2 SFDVKD. The CDR3 consists of 16 residues. CDR3 bases: TGTGCCACCAGTGATGCGAGACAGGGCGACAATCAGCCCCAGCATTTT. Protein product: CATSDARQGDNQPQHF.

This clonotype occurred a few times. The chain combines TRBV10-3 with TRBJ2-7; 9 nucleotides align to TRBD1. Germline V CDR1 and CDR2: ENHRY, SYGVKD. The CDR3 is 18 residues long. V shed 2 bases, J shed 1 base, and the junction held 12 bases outside the gene matches. In DNA form, the CDR3 reads TGTGCCATCAGTGAGACCCCGGGACAGGGATCCTCTTCCTACGAGCAGTACTTC. Translation gives CAISETPGQGSSSYEQYF.

In its sample, this clonotype was seen a few times. J is TRBJ2-7 and V is TRBV5-1; TRBD1 agrees at 10 bases. Germline values: CDR1 SGHRS, CDR2 YFSETQ. V shed 4 bases, J shed 6 bases, and the junction held 7 bases outside the gene matches. The CDR3 consists of 14 residues. The CDR3 is CASSQGQGTGEQYF. Here the CDR3 DNA reads TGCGCCAGCAGCCAGGGACAGGGGACGGGCGAGCAGTACTTC.

The V and J genes are TRBV7-9 and TRBJ2-6; D possibly corresponds to TRBD2 (6 bases). This CDR3 has 16 amino acids. V was pared by 4 bases and J by 3 bases, with 13 bases between. CDR1 and CDR2 (germline): SEHNR, FQNEAQ (reference sequence). The CDR3 DNA follows: TGTGCCAGCAGCTCCCTGGCGGGGCGTGGGGCCAACGTCCTGACTTTC. Translation gives CASSSLAGRGANVLTF. The variable domain in full, completed from reference TRBV7-9 and TRBJ2-6, reads DTGVSQNPRHKITKRGQNVTFRCDPISEHNRLYWYRQTLGQGPEFLTYFQNEAQLEKSRLLSDRFSAERPKGSFSTLEIQRTEQGDSAMYLCASSSLAGRGANVLTFGAGSRLTVL.

The V gene is TRBV2, the J gene TRBJ2-5, with 9 bases lining up with TRBD1. Germline V gives CDR1 SNHLY, CDR2 FYNNEI. This CDR3 region has 15 residues. V was clipped by 4 bases and J by 4 bases; unmatched bases: 7. CDR3 loop: CASSVLGQGIETQYF. In DNA form, the CDR3 reads TGTGCCAGCAGTGTCTTGGGACAGGGTATAGAGACCCAGTACTTC.

The V and J genes are TRBV28 and TRBJ2-1; D uncertain. The CDR3 runs 11 residues. CDR1 is MDHEN, CDR2 SYDVKM, per germline. The V end was cut by 5 bases, the J end by 12 bases, with 11 bases between. The CDR3 DNA follows: TGTGCCAGCAGTGCTACTACAAGGCAGTTCTTC. Translation gives CASSATTRQFF.

In this sample, this clonotype turned up once. The V and J genes are TRBV7-8 and TRBJ2-7; TRBD2 matches 12 bases. From germline, CDR1 is SGHVS and CDR2 FQNEAQ. With V trimmed by 2 bases and J by 3 bases, 5 bases remained unmatched. The CDR3 is 16 residues long. Here the CDR3 DNA reads TGTGCCAGCAGCTTACACCGGACTAGCGGGAACTACGAGCAGTACTTC. Protein sequence: CASSLHRTSGNYEQYF.

The chain links TRBV27 to TRBJ2-6; weak D call: TRBD1 (6 bases). The ends were cut back, 3 bases at V and 0 bases at J, with 9 bases in the middle. This CDR3 is 16 amino acids long. CDR1 is MNHEY and CDR2 is SMNVEV in the germline V gene (reference sequence). CDR3 in DNA: TGTGCCAGCAGTTTCCACAGGGTCTCTGGGGCCAACGTCCTGACTTTC. Translated, it gives CASSFHRVSGANVLTF.

This clonotype was counted a few times. The CDR3 bases are TGTGCCACCAGCACCCAGTCTGCGGGCGGGGAGCTGTTTTTT. Its translation is CATSTQSAGGELFF. V gene TRBV15 combines with J gene TRBJ2-2, with D maybe TRBD2 (5 bases). Germline V gene data show CDR1 as LNHNV and CDR2 as YYDKDF (reference sequence). The length of the CDR3 is 14 residues. Trimming removed 4 bases at V and 7 bases at J, with 13 bases between.

This clonotype came up a few times. This chain joins TRBV18 and TRBJ2-7, with D hard to call. V lost 4 bases and J 0 bases, leaving 16 bases between the germline ends. CDR3 length: 16 residues. The germline V gene encodes CDR1 KGHSH and CDR2 LQKENI. CDR3 sequence: CASSLGAYTSSYEQYF. The CDR3 bases are TGTGCCAGCTCACTCGGTGCTTACACCAGCTCCTACGAGCAGTACTTC.

The chain couples TRBV6-1 to TRBJ1-1, with TRBD1 identical over 9 bases. This CDR3 has 12 amino acids. Trimming took 4 bases from V and 9 from J; bases not matched to a gene: 3. Germline V gene lookup returns CDR1 MNHNS and CDR2 SASEGT. The CDR3 DNA reads TGTGCCAGCAGTGCGGGACAGGGAAAAGCTTTCTTT. It codes for CASSAGQGKAFF.

This clonotype has just a few counts. The chain is built from TRBV12-3 or TRBV12-4 and TRBJ2-7, with 8 bases lining up with TRBD1. V shed 5 bases and J 3 bases; nucleotides not matched to a gene: 6. The CDR3 loop spans 14 amino acids. Here the CDR3 reads CASSDRGARYEQYF. CDR3 in DNA: TGTGCCAGCAGTGACAGGGGCGCACGCTACGAGCAGTACTTC.

A few counts support this clonotype. This chain uses TRBV5-1 with TRBJ2-3, with D perhaps given as TRBD1 or TRBD2 (6 bases each). This CDR3 is built from 13 residues. Per the germline V gene, CDR1 is SGHRS and CDR2 is YFSETQ. V dropped 4 bases and J dropped 5 bases, with 11 bases sitting between them. The CDR3 DNA is TGCGCCAGCAGCGTCGGAGGGGGAGATACGCAGTATTTT. This sequence encodes CASSVGGGDTQYF.

In its sample, this clonotype was seen a few times. Mismatch with germline at one junction end may stem from a read error. The rearrangement joins TRBV20-1 to TRBJ2-5; 10 bases agree with TRBD1. Germline CDR1 is DFQATT and CDR2 is SNEGSKA (reference sequence). The CDR3 totals 12 residues. The chain's CDR3 is CSARRTGGTKNF. The CDR3 bases are TGCAGTGCTAGAAGGACAGGGGGTACCAAGAACTTC.

The genes are TRBV18 and TRBJ2-6, with D perhaps TRBD1 (6 bases). Germline V CDR1 and CDR2: KGHSH, LQKENI. There are 17 residues in the CDR3. The ends were cut back, 2 bases at V and 0 bases at J, with 11 bases in the middle. As DNA, the CDR3 is TGTGCCAGCTCACCAGTAGGGGGAACCTCTGGGGCCAACGTCCTGACTTTC. The encoded protein is CASSPVGGTSGANVLTF.

The chain is built from TRBV28 and TRBJ2-1, with D possibly matching TRBD1 (5 bases). Germline CDR1 is MDHEN and CDR2 is SYDVKM. This CDR3 has 15 residues. Trimming stripped 1 base from V and 3 bases from J, with 10 bases between. In DNA form, the CDR3 reads TGTGCCAGCAGTTTATCCGACAGAATCTACAATGAGCAGTTCTTC. This sequence encodes CASSLSDRIYNEQFF.

This clonotype was observed a few times. V gene TRBV20-1 combines with J gene TRBJ1-5; 9 positions agree with TRBD1. Trimming at V came to 6 bases and at J to 0 bases, leaving 9 bases not matched to a gene. The CDR3 is made up of 16 amino acids. CDR1 is DFQATT and CDR2 is SNEGSKA in the germline V gene (reference sequence). The CDR3 bases are TGCAGTGCAAAGGACAGGGGTTCGTCTAGCAATCAGCCCCAGCATTTT. It yields the protein CSAKDRGSSSNQPQHF.

This clonotype was detected a few times. V and J are TRBV18 and TRBJ1-5; no reliable D call. Germline-derived CDR1 and CDR2 are KGHSH and LQKENI. This CDR3 is 14 amino acids long. The germline V and J ends were trimmed by 1 base and 4 bases, with 8 bases remaining between them. The CDR3 coding sequence is TGTGCCAGCTCACCACAAAGGGAAAATCAGCCCCAGCATTTT. Residues: CASSPQRENQPQHF.

The CDR3 sequence is CRKRGEETQYF. In nucleotides, the CDR3 is TGCAGAAAAAGAGGGGAAGAGACCCAGTACTTC. V and J are TRBV20-1 and TRBJ2-5, with D tentatively TRBD1 or TRBD2 (5 bases each). Germline lookup yields CDR1 DFQATT and CDR2 SNEGSKA (reference sequence). The CDR3 covers 11 residues.

This clonotype was detected ten times or more. V is TRBV20-1 and J is TRBJ2-3; D not certain. In germline, CDR1 is DFQATT, CDR2 SNEGSKA (reference sequence). V was pared by 3 bases and J by 5 bases, with 15 bases between. The CDR3 totals 14 residues. The CDR3 DNA sequence: TGCAGTGCTAGTCCAGCGATGTCGGAAGATACGCAGTATTTT. Translation: CSASPAMSEDTQYF.

This clonotype was detected a few times. V is TRBV5-1 and J is TRBJ1-4; D not resolved. From germline, CDR1 is SGHRS and CDR2 YFSETQ. The V and J ends lost 5 bases and 4 bases respectively, with 9 bases between them. The CDR3 spans 13 residues. The CDR3 bases are TGCGCCAGCAGGACCGGGCTTAATGAAAAACTGTTTTTT. This translates into CASRTGLNEKLFF.

The V gene is TRBV6-2 or TRBV6-3, the J gene TRBJ2-7, with D possibly matching TRBD1 (5 bases). This CDR3 has 14 amino acids. The V and J ends lost 8 bases and 0 bases respectively, with 14 bases between them. Germline CDR1 is MNHEY and CDR2 is SVGEGT. The CDR3 DNA sequence: TGTGCCAGCTATACAAGACAGCTCTCCTACGAGCAGTACTTC. Protein: CASYTRQLSYEQYF.

The CDR3 sequence is CATSRESYNEQFF. The CDR3 nucleotides read TGTGCCACCAGCAGAGAAAGCTACAATGAGCAGTTCTTC. The chain employs TRBV15 and TRBJ2-1; D uncertain. CDR1 is LNHNV, CDR2 YYDKDF, per germline (reference sequence). The ends were cut back, 0 bases at V and 3 bases at J, with 3 bases in the middle. The length of the CDR3 is 13 residues.

The chain links TRBV4-2 to TRBJ2-3; possibly TRBD1 for D (5 bases). The CDR3 contains 13 residues. Germline V lookup: CDR1 LGHNA, CDR2 YNFKEQ. Trimming stripped 3 bases from V and 4 bases from J, with 8 bases between. CDR3 loop: CASSQKGPDTQYF. CDR3 nucleotide sequence: TGTGCCAGCAGCCAGAAGGGGCCAGATACGCAGTATTTT.

This clonotype turned up a few times. V is TRBV7-2 and J is TRBJ2-4; TRBD2 agrees at 8 bases. Trimming removed 0 bases from V and 7 bases from J; junction bases left unmatched: 2. CDR3 length: 14 residues. Germline CDR1 reads SGHTA; CDR2 reads FQGNSA. CDR3 region: CASSLAPSGNIQYF. CDR3 nucleotide sequence: TGTGCCAGCAGCTTAGCCCCTAGCGGGAACATTCAGTACTTC. The full variable domain, in which reference TRBV7-2 and TRBJ2-4 provide the parts outside the CDR3, is GAGVSQSPSNKVTEKGKDVELRCDPISGHTALYWYRQSLGQGLEFLIYFQGNSAPDKSGLPSDRFSAERTGGSVSTLTIQRTQQEDSAVYLCASSLAPSGNIQYFGAGTRLSVL.